One and the same sample provided the 23 T cell receptor beta chains below, sequenced in a study of shared clonotypes between healthy human individuals. Sequenced by immunoSEQ multiplex PCR; TCRdb stores in-frame clones only, minus some. The data hold 950,000 to 1,200,000 clones, with around 77% observed a single time. Sample: memory CD4+ T cells from PBMCs. Subset in this sample: CD45RA-negative fraction. These receptors were taken from a man aged 18 to 29 in good health. Some clones in this sample may be carry-over from other donors' samples.

The chain recombines TRBV28 with TRBJ1-5; 7 bases match TRBD1. Trimming at V came to 8 bases and at J to 9 bases, leaving 13 bases not matched to a gene. Germline-derived CDR1 and CDR2 are MDHEN and SYDVKM. The CDR3 spans 14 residues. The CDR3 region is CASRRDSPERPQHF. In nucleotides, the CDR3 is TGTGCCAGCCGACGGGACAGTCCTGAGCGGCCCCAGCATTTT.

The chain uses TRBV7-7 and TRBJ2-7; D not resolved. The V and J ends lost 1 base and 5 bases respectively, with 18 bases between them. The CDR3 loop spans 16 amino acids. Germline-derived CDR1 and CDR2 are SSHAT and FNYEAQ (reference sequence). CDR3 amino acids: CASSLDAPLEPHEQYF. The CDR3 nucleotides are TGTGCCAGCAGCTTAGATGCCCCACTGGAGCCCCACGAGCAGTACTTC.

This clone was detected only once. Given a much more abundant clone one base away, this may be a read error. The chain uses TRBV5-1 and TRBJ2-1; no clear D gene. CDR3 length: 11 amino acids. V shed 4 bases and J shed 3 bases, with 2 bases lying between them. Germline CDR1 SGHRS, CDR2 YFSETQ. In DNA form, the CDR3 reads TGCGCCAGCAGCGACTACAATGAGCAGTTCTTC. It is translated as CASSDYNEQFF. Complete variable domain (other parts from reference TRBV5-1 and TRBJ2-1): KAGVTQTPRYLIKTRGQQVTLSCSPISGHRSVSWYQQTPGQGLQFLFEYFSETQRNKGNFPGRFSGRQFSNSRSEMNVSTLELGDSALYLCASSDYNEQFFGPGTRLTVL.

V is TRBV7-2 and J is TRBJ2-7, with D perhaps matching TRBD1 (5 bases). The germline gives CDR1 SGHTA, CDR2 FQGNSA. Trimming took off 5 bases at V and 0 bases at J, with 11 bases between the two ends. The CDR3 runs to 14 residues. DNA for the CDR3: TGTGCCAGCAGCCCCCGACAGAACTCCTACGAGCAGTACTTC. Its protein product is CASSPRQNSYEQYF.

This clone was picked up a small number of times. The chain is built from TRBV28 and TRBJ1-1, with 10 bases fitting TRBD1. Per the germline V gene, CDR1 is MDHEN and CDR2 is SYDVKM. The trim removed 3 bases at V and 5 bases at J, leaving 9 bases unmatched. The CDR3 has 16 amino acids. The CDR3 loop is CASSFLPGTGETEAFF. The CDR3 nucleotides are TGTGCCAGCAGTTTCCTTCCCGGGACAGGGGAAACTGAAGCTTTCTTT.

CDR3 amino acids: CAWSLGGYGMNTEAFF. DNA for the CDR3: TGTGCCTGGAGTTTGGGGGGATATGGGATGAACACTGAAGCTTTCTTT. The chain combines TRBV30 with TRBJ1-1, with D perhaps matching TRBD1 (5 bases). V gave up 2 bases and J gave up 0 bases, with 16 bases separating them. CDR1 is GTSNPN, CDR2 SVGIG, per germline (reference sequence). This CDR3 has 16 amino acids.

The chain joins TRBV9 to TRBJ2-1; 8 nucleotides line up with TRBD2. In germline, CDR1 is SGDLS, CDR2 YYNGEE. The V and J ends lost 2 bases and 12 bases, in that order; junction bases with no gene match: 13. This CDR3 comprises 15 residues. CDR3 nucleotides: TGTGCCAGCAGCGTCTCGGGACTAGGCAATCTCAGGCAGTTCTTC. The encoded protein is CASSVSGLGNLRQFF.

The chain recombines TRBV11-3 with TRBJ2-2, with TRBD1 identical over 8 bases. Trimming took 5 bases from V and 2 from J; bases not matched to a gene: 7. This CDR3 is 16 amino acids long. Germline CDR1 SGHNT, CDR2 YENEEA. DNA of the CDR3: TGTGCCAGCAGCCTACACAGGGGGATAAACACCGGGGAGCTGTTTTTT. This codes for CASSLHRGINTGELFF.

This chain links TRBV2 with TRBJ1-2; the match to TRBD1 covers 10 bases. Germline CDR1 is SNHLY and CDR2 is FYNNEI. The CDR3 covers 14 residues. The V segment lost 7 bases and the J segment 4 bases; nucleotides outside the gene matches: 6. As DNA, the CDR3 is TGTGCCAGCAAAAGACAGGGGGCGGTCTATGGCTACACCTTC. Amino acid sequence: CASKRQGAVYGYTF.

This clone was counted a few times. This CDR3 is CASSSTAETYEQYF. For the CDR3, the DNA is TGCGCCAGCAGCTCGACCGCGGAGACCTACGAGCAGTACTTC. The rearrangement joins TRBV5-1 to TRBJ2-7; D unclear. The V end was cut by 3 bases, the J end by 2 bases, with 12 bases between. In germline, CDR1 is SGHRS, CDR2 YFSETQ. This CDR3 is 14 amino acids long.

The CDR3 loop reads CASTSGQGVYQPQHF. For the CDR3, the DNA is TGTGCCAGCACCTCGGGACAGGGAGTATATCAGCCCCAGCATTTT. This sequence joins TRBV28 and TRBJ1-5; 9 bases are shared with TRBD1. CDR3 size: 15 residues. Germline V gene sequence: CDR1 MDHEN, CDR2 SYDVKM. The J segment lost 5 bases and the V segment lost 7 bases, leaving 9 bases of the junction unmatched.

The rearrangement joins TRBV7-9 to TRBJ1-4, with D tentatively TRBD1 (6 bases). The germline V gene encodes CDR1 SEHNR and CDR2 FQNEAQ (reference sequence). V lost 2 bases and J lost 7, with 11 bases in between. This CDR3 has 14 amino acids. This CDR3 is CASSLFGGAEKLFF. The DNA for the CDR3 is TGTGCCAGCAGCTTATTCGGGGGGGCTGAAAAACTGTTTTTT. The entire variable domain, with the rest obtained from reference TRBV7-9 and TRBJ1-4, is as follows: DTGVSQNPRHKITKRGQNVTFRCDPISEHNRLYWYRQTLGQGPEFLTYFQNEAQLEKSRLLSDRFSAERPKGSFSTLEIQRTEQGDSAMYLCASSLFGGAEKLFFGSGTQLSVL.

The chain has TRBV6-1 and TRBJ2-7, with 7 positions matching TRBD1. Germline values: CDR1 MNHNS, CDR2 SASEGT. J gave up 2 bases and V 3 bases, and 4 bases lay outside the gene matches. This CDR3 spans 14 amino acids. CDR3 sequence (DNA): TGTGCCAGCAGTGACGCAGGGGGTCCCTACGAGCAGTACTTC. It yields the protein CASSDAGGPYEQYF.

The chain links TRBV5-1 to TRBJ2-5, with 10 bases lining up with TRBD2. From germline, CDR1 is SGHRS and CDR2 YFSETQ. Trimming at V came to 6 bases and at J to 5 bases, leaving 16 bases not matched to a gene. The CDR3 is 17 amino acids. Here the CDR3 DNA reads TGCGCCAGCAACCAGGAAGCGGGAGGGCCCATCGTTGAGACCCAGTACTTC. Residues: CASNQEAGGPIVETQYF.

This rearrangement joins TRBV7-2 to TRBJ2-7, with 9 nucleotides matching TRBD1. This CDR3 has 15 amino acids. Unmatched junction bases numbered 9, after V lost 5 bases and J lost 4 bases. CDR1 is SGHTA and CDR2 is FQGNSA in the germline V gene. The CDR3 coding sequence is TGTGCCAGCAGCATCCGGGACAGGGTTCCGTACGAGCAGTACTTC. It translates to CASSIRDRVPYEQYF.

V is TRBV7-7 and J is TRBJ2-5; D tentatively reads TRBD1 or TRBD2 (5 bases each). The CDR3 spans 15 residues. Trimming shortened V by 4 bases and J by 1 base, and 13 bases separated the two germline ends. From germline, CDR1 is SSHAT and CDR2 FNYEAQ (reference sequence). CDR3 amino acids: CASSSSGAAQETQYF. In nucleotides, the CDR3 is TGTGCCAGCAGCTCCTCCGGGGCGGCCCAAGAGACCCAGTACTTC.

On this clone: This may stem from a read error, because a much larger clone lies one nucleotide away. This sample includes further DNA sequences coding for the same CDR3. V is TRBV5-4 and J is TRBJ2-1; 9 bases map to TRBD1. There are 13 residues in the CDR3. Germline values: CDR1 SGHNT, CDR2 YYREEE (reference sequence). V trimming: 4 bases; J trimming: 7 bases; junction bases outside the gene matches: 3. The CDR3 sequence: CASSPGQGNEQFF. For the CDR3, the DNA is TGTGCCAGCAGCCCAGGACAGGGGAATGAGCAGTTCTTC.

V is TRBV6-6 and J is TRBJ2-5; no clear D. The germline V gene has CDR1 MNHNY and CDR2 SVGAGI (reference sequence). This CDR3 region has 11 residues. Deletions cut 7 bases from V and 5 bases from J, with 8 bases between. CDR3 bases: TGTGCCAGCACGGCCCGGGAGACCCAGTACTTC. Its protein product is CASTARETQYF.

The chain links TRBV28 to TRBJ1-3; D is ambiguous. The germline gives CDR1 MDHEN, CDR2 SYDVKM. V was clipped by 5 bases and J by 0 bases, with 20 bases between them. CDR3 length: 18 amino acids. CDR3 loop: CASSPPPGKESSGNTIYF. CDR3 DNA sequence: TGTGCCAGCAGTCCTCCCCCCGGGAAGGAAAGCTCTGGAAACACCATATATTTT.

V gene TRBV30 combines with J gene TRBJ2-2, with a tentative D call TRBD1 (6 bases). V lost 1 base and J lost 3, with 18 bases in between. CDR1 GTSNPN and CDR2 SVGIG come from the germline V gene (reference sequence). The CDR3 spans 17 residues. CDR3 nucleotides: TGTGCCTGGAGTGAACAGGGATTGGTGAAGCACACCGGGGAGCTGTTTTTT. Encoded protein: CAWSEQGLVKHTGELFF. Looking up the rest from reference TRBV30 and TRBJ2-2 gives the full variable domain: SQTIHQWPATLVQPVGSPLSLECTVEGTSNPNLYWYRQAAGRGLQLLFYSVGIGQISSEVPQNLSASRPQDRQFILSSKKLLLSDSGFYLCAWSEQGLVKHTGELFFGEGSRLTVL.

A word on this clone: This sequence may be a read error, since a much larger clone differs from it by one base. This chain uses TRBV11-2 with TRBJ2-1; 7 bases align to TRBD1. Germline-derived CDR1 and CDR2 are SGHAT and FQNNGV. V dropped 5 bases and J dropped 8; count of bases not matched to a gene: 3. The CDR3 loop spans 12 amino acids. CDR3 bases: TGTGCCAGCAGCATCGACAGGGATGAGCAGTTCTTC. It codes for CASSIDRDEQFF.

This clone was observed a few times. V is TRBV7-9 and J is TRBJ1-5; D call uncertain. Trimming stripped 3 bases from V and 5 bases from J, with 11 bases between. The germline gives CDR1 SEHNR, CDR2 FQNEAQ (reference sequence). This CDR3 comprises 14 residues. The CDR3 here is CASSFSRSDQPQHF. In nucleotides, the CDR3 is TGTGCCAGCAGCTTTTCCAGGTCTGATCAGCCCCAGCATTTT.

The chain employs TRBV7-3 and TRBJ2-1, with D perhaps TRBD1 or TRBD2 (6 bases each). CDR1 and CDR2 from the germline V gene are SGHTA and FQGTGA. Trimming shortened V by 6 bases and J by 8 bases, and 20 bases separated the two germline ends. This CDR3 has 15 residues. The CDR3 bases are TGTGCCAGCAGATCAGGACAGCCGGGGGCGGATGAGCAGTTCTTC. Amino acids: CASRSGQPGADEQFF.